The sequence of this T cell receptor (beta chain) was determined in a study of cytomegalovirus exposure and HLA in healthy donors. Study-level background: The 110 million or so unique TCR beta sequences, from about 190 million T cells, were found by an earlier analysis.

A multiplex PCR was run with 60 Vbeta primers and 13 Jbeta primers. The repertoire was sequenced with immunoSEQ multiplex PCR; TCRdb's copy has only in-frame clones and lacks some. The sample has approximately 100,000 clones; 74% are singletons. This clone has a single count. Antigen: not known. Findings of the study overall: For most TCR beta V segments, an earlier analysis put the productive rate at about 87% or about 30% of the time. Follow-up analysis later connected one missense variant in DCLRE1C with trimming of TCR beta V- and J-genes. CMV serostatus was the sole immune exposure data available.

The sequencing sample was made of PBMCs. The receptor was derived from a man aged 50 to 59 in good health and CMV-seropositive.

CDR3 coding DNA: TGTGCCAGCAGCCGGGACAGCATGTACGAGCAGTACTTC. It yields the protein CASSRDSMYEQYF. The rearrangement links TRBV7-8 to TRBJ2-7; 7 nucleotides agree with TRBD1. This CDR3 has 13 residues. Germline V gene data show CDR1 as SGHVS and CDR2 as FQNEAQ. J gave up 4 bases and V 5 bases, and 5 bases lay outside the gene matches.